This TCR beta chain was obtained from a study of T cell repertoires in cytomegalovirus infection. Study information: Evidence of both CMV infection and a matching HLA type came from public TCR beta signatures. Study-wide results and limits: CMV carriers having the relevant HLA were flagged by cumulative public TCR beta family frequency. HLA-C-restricted CMV clonotypes gave the most frequent clonotype in two of eight donors.

Concerning this clonotype: The antigen is undetermined.

TCRdb recomputed calls from the reads with MiXCR, one row per CDR3 protein. The table shows about 360,000 distinct CDR3 sequences, with 15% to 20% occurring only once. Per the germline V gene, CDR1 is KGHSH and CDR2 is LQKENI. CDR3 length equals 17 residues. V trimming: 5 bases; J trimming: 0 bases; junction bases outside the gene matches: 5. Sequencing used PBMCs. This TCR came from a human donor in good health (CMV status not recorded). Some clones in this sample may be carry-over from other donors' samples. The chain recombines TRBV18 with TRBJ2-6; 9 bases fit TRBD1. CDR3 residues: CASSMTGGYSGANVLTF. The CDR3 bases are TGTGCCAGCTCAATGACAGGGGGATACTCTGGGGCCAACGTCCTGACTTTC.